These T cell receptor beta chains were read from a single sample in a study of T cell responses to AZD1222 COVID-19 vaccine. Assay used: immunoSEQ multiplex PCR; TCRdb lists only in-frame clones, some missing. This table has around 99,000 clones, 90% to 95% appearing once. Sequencing used peripheral blood, obtained 28 days after the second AZD1222 dose. All receptors derive from an adult who received the AZD1222 COVID-19 vaccine. The CDR3 runs from the conserved cysteine through the conserved F or W.

CDR3 length: 12; V gene: TRBV10-3; J gene: TRBJ1-1; CDR3 protein: CASRGPGTEAFF
CDR3 length: 14; V gene: TRBV2; J gene: TRBJ1-5; CDR3 protein: CASSPRQGRQPQHF
CDR3 length: 15; V gene: TRBV4-1; J gene: TRBJ2-1; CDR3 protein: CASSQTGTSRPEQFF
CDR3 length: 14; V gene: TRBV19; J gene: TRBJ2-2; CDR3 protein: CASSTTGYTGELFF
CDR3 length: 16; V gene: TRBV7-3; J gene: TRBJ2-3; CDR3 protein: CASSLKAGLTTDTQYF
CDR3 length: 16; V gene: TRBV14; J gene: TRBJ2-7; CDR3 protein: CASSQATWGYSYEQYF
CDR3 length: 14; V gene: TRBV5-6; J gene: TRBJ2-7; CDR3 protein: CASSLGQGHGRQYF
CDR3 length: 13; V gene: TRBV29-1; J gene: TRBJ1-4; CDR3 protein: CSVRGPGGEKLFF
CDR3 length: 15; V gene: TRBV6-1; J gene: TRBJ1-5; CDR3 protein: CASSEGQVGGQPQHF
CDR3 length: 13; V gene: TRBV6-1; J gene: TRBJ1-2; CDR3 protein: CAAARDTNYGYTF
CDR3 length: 13; V gene: TRBV29-1; J gene: TRBJ1-1; CDR3 protein: CSVKLSEDTEAFF
CDR3 length: 15; V gene: TRBV6-5; J gene: TRBJ2-3; CDR3 protein: CASSYQRGITDTQYF
CDR3 length: 12; V gene: TRBV2; J gene: TRBJ2-3; CDR3 protein: CASKQGLDTQYF
CDR3 length: 15; V gene: TRBV7-8; J gene: TRBJ2-3; CDR3 protein: CASSSTSGRTDTQYF
CDR3 length: 15; V gene: TRBV28; J gene: TRBJ1-5; CDR3 protein: CASKVTVMRNQPQHF
CDR3 length: 18; V gene: TRBV7-9; J gene: TRBJ1-1; CDR3 protein: CASSKEGQGAWVHTEAFF
CDR3 length: 15; V gene: TRBV7-8; J gene: TRBJ1-3; CDR3 protein: CASSLALGYRDTIYF
CDR3 length: 16; V gene: TRBV5-8; J gene: TRBJ2-7; CDR3 protein: CASSWTGGALSYEQYF
CDR3 length: 12; V gene: TRBV10-1; J gene: TRBJ1-2; CDR3 protein: CASPAGGPGYTF
CDR3 length: 16; V gene: TRBV4-1; J gene: TRBJ2-3; CDR3 protein: CASSHLPPVGTDTQYF
CDR3 length: 16; V gene: TRBV11-2; J gene: TRBJ2-7; CDR3 protein: CASSLDSGQISYEQYF
CDR3 length: 13; V gene: TRBV28; J gene: TRBJ1-2; CDR3 protein: CASSLQGHYGYTF
CDR3 length: 11; V gene: TRBV29-1; J gene: TRBJ2-1; CDR3 protein: CSSVEYNEQFF
CDR3 length: 11; V gene: TRBV29-1; J gene: TRBJ2-3; CDR3 protein: CSGREVDTQYF
CDR3 length: 17; V gene: TRBV11-2; J gene: TRBJ1-1; CDR3 protein: CASRPFMARDRGTEAFF
CDR3 length: 13; V gene: TRBV18; J gene: TRBJ2-3; CDR3 protein: CASSPRGTDTQYF
CDR3 length: 18; V gene: TRBV15; J gene: TRBJ2-7; CDR3 protein: CATSREKRRGRGRDEQYF
CDR3 length: 13; V gene: TRBV28; J gene: TRBJ1-5; CDR3 protein: CASSPAAGQPQHF
CDR3 length: 15; V gene: TRBV5-1; J gene: TRBJ2-5; CDR3 protein: CASSSQGSRQETQYF
CDR3 length: 14; V gene: TRBV15; J gene: TRBJ2-1; CDR3 protein: CATRSYRAGNEQFF
CDR3 length: 15; V gene: TRBV7-2; J gene: TRBJ2-7; CDR3 protein: CASSIGTAISYEQYF
CDR3 length: 14; V gene: TRBV18; J gene: TRBJ1-5; CDR3 protein: CASSPDRGPKPQHF
CDR3 length: 15; V gene: TRBV2; J gene: TRBJ1-6; CDR3 protein: CASSEGILRNSPLHF
CDR3 length: 16; V gene: TRBV9; J gene: TRBJ1-3; CDR3 protein: CASSGPPGGVGNTIYF
CDR3 length: 15; V gene: TRBV5-1; J gene: TRBJ1-1; CDR3 protein: CASSPRQGANTEAFF
CDR3 length: 12; V gene: TRBV12-3/TRBV12-4; J gene: TRBJ1-5; CDR3 protein: CASSLGNQPQHF
CDR3 length: 15; V gene: TRBV4-1; J gene: TRBJ1-4; CDR3 protein: CASSQVGRREEKLFF
CDR3 length: 15; V gene: TRBV4-2; J gene: TRBJ1-2; CDR3 protein: CASSQEKQGGSGYTF
CDR3 length: 15; V gene: TRBV28; J gene: TRBJ2-7; CDR3 protein: CASSHFSGGSYEQYF
CDR3 length: 16; V gene: TRBV28; J gene: TRBJ1-1; CDR3 protein: CASSPPPAGPGTEAFF
CDR3 length: 15; V gene: TRBV18; J gene: TRBJ2-7; CDR3 protein: CASSPPGTGNGEQYF
CDR3 length: 17; V gene: TRBV4-3; J gene: TRBJ2-1; CDR3 protein: CASSQDGGLAGGNEQFF
CDR3 length: 14; V gene: TRBV7-2; J gene: TRBJ2-7; CDR3 protein: CASSSGTGVYEQYF
CDR3 length: 15; V gene: TRBV11-2; J gene: TRBJ2-5; CDR3 protein: CASSPGQGSGETQYF
CDR3 length: 16; V gene: TRBV15; J gene: TRBJ1-3; CDR3 protein: CATSRDSVHSGNTIYF
CDR3 length: 15; V gene: TRBV11-3; J gene: TRBJ2-2; CDR3 protein: CASSTGTGVVGELFF
CDR3 length: 11; V gene: TRBV7-8; J gene: TRBJ2-1; CDR3 protein: CASSLNNEQFF
CDR3 length: 15; V gene: TRBV5-1; J gene: TRBJ2-1; CDR3 protein: CASSSLGGSYNEQFF
CDR3 length: 13; V gene: TRBV3-1/TRBV3-2; J gene: TRBJ2-7; CDR3 protein: CASSPYRAYEQYF
CDR3 length: 13; V gene: TRBV27; J gene: TRBJ2-7; CDR3 protein: CASSRQGGYEQYF
CDR3 length: 11; V gene: TRBV20-1; J gene: TRBJ2-7; CDR3 protein: CSAPRQREQYF
CDR3 length: 15; V gene: TRBV7-2; J gene: TRBJ1-1; CDR3 protein: CASSLPGRMNTEAFF
CDR3 length: 13; V gene: TRBV11-2; J gene: TRBJ2-7; CDR3 protein: CASSPTDRPTQYF
CDR3 length: 17; V gene: TRBV3-1/TRBV3-2; J gene: TRBJ2-7; CDR3 protein: CASSPAGTSGRVLEQYF
CDR3 length: 16; V gene: TRBV5-4; J gene: TRBJ2-5; CDR3 protein: CASSLGGQGSQETQYF
CDR3 length: 15; V gene: TRBV5-1; J gene: TRBJ1-4; CDR3 protein: CASSSGGTGNEKLFF
CDR3 length: 15; V gene: TRBV5-1; J gene: TRBJ2-1; CDR3 protein: CASSDGTSSFNEQFF
CDR3 length: 12; V gene: TRBV19; J gene: TRBJ1-1; CDR3 protein: CASSPGPTEAFF
CDR3 length: 14; V gene: TRBV19; J gene: TRBJ2-1; CDR3 protein: CASIGQGVGNEQFF